The 31 T cell receptor beta chains below come from one sample, sequenced in a study of radiotherapy plus CTLA-4 blockade in lung cancer (dated by TCRdb to the late 2010s). The library came from the immunoSEQ multiplex PCR assay. TCRdb took this table from immuneACCESS and kept in-frame rearrangements with V and J called. Such tables lack part of the clones; where checked against another copy, unresolved V genes explain under half of the gap, and the rest is unexplained. The sample data list approximately 40,000 clones, and roughly four fifths of these were observed just once. The ten largest make up roughly 3% of the sample. Sequences were derived from peripheral blood, sampled from a patient treated with radiotherapy plus ipilimumab. The receptors come from a human donor with non-small cell lung cancer whose response to radiotherapy plus ipilimumab could not be evaluated.

The chain recombines TRBV28 with TRBJ2-7; 7 bases map to TRBD2. The J segment lost 2 bases and the V segment lost 8 bases, leaving 6 bases of the junction unmatched. The CDR3 is made up of 13 amino acids. Germline CDR1 reads MDHEN; CDR2 reads SYDVKM. The CDR3 DNA is TGTGCCAGCCGGGGGGACCTAACCTACGAGCAGTACTTC. This encodes CASRGDLTYEQYF.

The chain uses TRBV29-1 and TRBJ2-5, with a weak D call TRBD1 (5 bases). Germline V gives CDR1 SQVTM, CDR2 ANQGSEA. CDR3 size: 12 residues. The V end lost 4 bases, the J end lost 4 bases, and 10 bases lay between the germline ends. CDR3 residues: CSVGPGRETQYF. CDR3 in DNA: TGCAGCGTTGGGCCAGGGCGAGAGACCCAGTACTTC.

This clone was detected only a few times. This chain links TRBV6-1 with TRBJ2-1; 12 nucleotides match TRBD2. The V gene's germline CDR1 is MNHNS and CDR2 SASEGT. This CDR3 has 16 residues. The ends lost 2 bases at V and 5 bases at J; junction bases unmatched: 4. CDR3 DNA sequence: TGTGCCAGCAGTGAACTAGCGGGAGGGATCCACAATGAGCAGTTCTTC. Protein product: CASSELAGGIHNEQFF.

This chain connects TRBV10-1 to TRBJ2-7, with 11 bases lining up with TRBD2. The CDR3 extends over 18 amino acids. Germline assignment: CDR1 WNHNN and CDR2 SYGVQD (reference sequence). The J segment lost 2 bases and the V segment lost 5 bases, leaving 14 bases of the junction unmatched. The chain's CDR3 is CASSRLAGTQGGTYEQYF. Here the CDR3 DNA reads TGCGCCAGCAGTCGACTAGCGGGGACTCAAGGGGGGACCTACGAGCAGTACTTC.

The genes are TRBV28 and TRBJ2-7; TRBD2 aligns across 7 bases. The germline V gene has CDR1 MDHEN and CDR2 SYDVKM. CDR3 length: 15 amino acids. Trimming at V came to 6 bases and at J to 2 bases, leaving 10 bases not matched to a gene. Written as DNA, the CDR3 is TGTGCCAGCAGCCCCTGGGGGACTACTACCTACGAGCAGTACTTC. Translating it yields CASSPWGTTTYEQYF.

Only one count was recorded for this clone. The rearrangement joins TRBV6-5 to TRBJ1-3; D not resolved. Trimming shortened V by 6 bases and J by 4 bases, and 16 bases separated the two germline ends. Looked up from germline, CDR1 is MNHEY and CDR2 is SVGAGI. The CDR3 loop spans 15 amino acids. The CDR3 spells CASSPVEGSGNTIYF. DNA of the CDR3: TGTGCCAGCAGCCCGGTAGAGGGCTCGGGAAACACCATATATTTT.

This clone was observed a single time. The chain has TRBV7-8 and TRBJ1-1; tentatively, D is TRBD1 (5 bases). There are 15 residues in the CDR3. Germline V gene data show CDR1 as SGHVS and CDR2 as FQNEAQ. The V gene lost 1 base and the J gene lost 1 base, with 10 bases spanning the gap. The CDR3 nucleotides are TGTGCCAGCAGCTTAGGGGGCTCACAGAACACTGAAGCTTTCTTT. This sequence encodes CASSLGGSQNTEAFF.

This sequence joins TRBV7-9 and TRBJ2-5; 13 bases fit TRBD2. The CDR3 has 18 residues. V trimming: 5 bases; J trimming: 4 bases; junction bases outside the gene matches: 13. Per the germline V gene, CDR1 is SEHNR and CDR2 is FQNEAQ (reference sequence). The CDR3 region has the DNA TGTGCCAGCAGCCCCCTCTCCGGACTAGCGGGAGTTGGAGAGACCCAGTACTTC. Its protein is CASSPLSGLAGVGETQYF.

In its sample, this clone was seen a few times. The chain joins TRBV19 to TRBJ1-2; 9 bases map to TRBD1. The CDR3 loop spans 17 amino acids. V trimming: 4 bases; J trimming: 3 bases; junction bases outside the gene matches: 12. CDR1 is LNHDA and CDR2 is SQIVND in the germline V gene (reference sequence). CDR3 sequence (DNA): TGTGCCAGTAGTAGAGGGACAGGGCGACCTCGGGACTATGGCTACACCTTC. As protein: CASSRGTGRPRDYGYTF.

This clone was observed a few times. The CDR3 DNA sequence: TGCGCCAGCAGCTTGGATAGACAGGGGCTGAACACTGAAGCTTTCTTT. This sequence encodes CASSLDRQGLNTEAFF. V usage is TRBV5-1 and J usage is TRBJ1-1, with 8 bases that match TRBD1. V trimming: 0 bases; J trimming: 0 bases; junction bases outside the gene matches: 4. The CDR3 is made up of 16 amino acids. Germline assignment: CDR1 SGHRS and CDR2 YFSETQ.

About this clone: The same CDR3 also results from other DNA sequences found in this sample. This chain links TRBV5-1 with TRBJ1-6; D might be TRBD1 (6 bases). CDR1 and CDR2 from the germline V gene are SGHRS and YFSETQ. Trimming pared 0 bases from V and 3 bases from J, leaving 10 bases between. The CDR3 has 16 amino acids. CDR3 nucleotide sequence: TGCGCCAGCAGCTTGGACAGGGTCGGCTATAATTCACCCCTCCACTTT. This sequence encodes CASSLDRVGYNSPLHF.

The V gene is TRBV7-2, the J gene TRBJ2-2; D might be TRBD2 (6 bases). Germline CDR1 SGHTA, CDR2 FQGNSA. Trimming shortened V by 4 bases and J by 4 bases, and 16 bases separated the two germline ends. This CDR3 is built from 16 residues. The CDR3 bases are TGTGCCAGCAGCTCTAATCCGGGACTTATCACCGGGGAGCTGTTTTTT. Translated: CASSSNPGLITGELFF. The full variable domain, rest sourced from reference TRBV7-2 and TRBJ2-2, is GAGVSQSPSNKVTEKGKDVELRCDPISGHTALYWYRQSLGQGLEFLIYFQGNSAPDKSGLPSDRFSAERTGGSVSTLTIQRTQQEDSAVYLCASSSNPGLITGELFFGEGSRLTVL.

The J gene is TRBJ2-7, the V gene TRBV7-2; maybe TRBD2 (6 bases). The germline V gene encodes CDR1 SGHTA and CDR2 FQGNSA. The CDR3 contains 13 residues. V was trimmed by 5 bases and J by 7 bases, leaving 15 bases between them. In nucleotides, the CDR3 is TGTGCCAGCAGCCAGCGGGCGCCGGAGGAGCAGTACTTC. This encodes CASSQRAPEEQYF. Variable domain in full (rest from reference TRBV7-2 and TRBJ2-7): GAGVSQSPSNKVTEKGKDVELRCDPISGHTALYWYRQSLGQGLEFLIYFQGNSAPDKSGLPSDRFSAERTGGSVSTLTIQRTQQEDSAVYLCASSQRAPEEQYFGPGTRLTVT.

This chain uses TRBV29-1 with TRBJ2-1, with a weak D call TRBD1 (5 bases). CDR3 length equals 12 residues. The germline V gene has CDR1 SQVTM and CDR2 ANQGSEA. The ends were cut back, 4 bases at V and 4 bases at J, with 8 bases in the middle. CDR3: CSVGQGYNEQFF. CDR3 bases: TGCAGCGTTGGCCAGGGATACAATGAGCAGTTCTTC.

V is TRBV7-3 and J is TRBJ1-1; TRBD1 might be the D (5 bases). Germline assignment: CDR1 SGHTA and CDR2 FQGTGA. V was shortened by 4 bases and J by 1 base, with 10 bases between the two germline ends. The CDR3 sequence is 14 residues long. CDR3 DNA sequence: TGTGCCAGCAGCTCCGACGGGGGGAACACTGAAGCTTTCTTT. It is translated as CASSSDGGNTEAFF.

This sequence joins TRBV9 and TRBJ2-5; TRBD2 is a possible D gene (5 bases). V lost 0 bases and J lost 5, with 23 bases in between. This CDR3 has 18 residues. CDR1 and CDR2 (germline): SGDLS, YYNGEE. The CDR3 nucleotides read TGTGCCAGCAGCGTAGAGGAGAGCGTTCCTGCCCCGGGGGAGACCCAGTACTTC. Translating gives CASSVEESVPAPGETQYF.

This clone showed up just a few times. V and J are TRBV7-2 and TRBJ2-7; a weak D match, TRBD2 (6 bases). CDR3 length: 14 residues. V lost 3 bases, J lost 2 bases, and 11 bases lay in between. Germline CDR1 is SGHTA and CDR2 is FQGNSA. In DNA form, the CDR3 reads TGTGCCAGCAGCTTTAGGACGGGGGCCTACGAGCAGTACTTC. It is translated as CASSFRTGAYEQYF.

This clone was found a few times. The V and J genes are TRBV28 and TRBJ2-7; D remains unclear. Germline-derived CDR1 and CDR2 are MDHEN and SYDVKM. The CDR3 spans 13 residues. Trimming removed 6 bases from V and 6 bases from J, with 15 bases in between. The CDR3 spells CASSLSQAREQYF. The CDR3 DNA reads TGTGCCAGCAGCCTTTCTCAGGCGCGCGAGCAGTACTTC.

The rearrangement joins TRBV5-1 to TRBJ2-2, with TRBD1 matching 10 bases. The germline gives CDR1 SGHRS, CDR2 YFSETQ. Trimming took 4 bases from V and 2 from J; bases not matched to a gene: 8. There are 17 residues in the CDR3. For the CDR3, the DNA is TGCGCCAGCAGCCCTCCGGGACAGGGGACCAACACCGGGGAGCTGTTTTTT. Amino acids: CASSPPGQGTNTGELFF.

The chain uses TRBV5-4 and TRBJ1-2, with D maybe TRBD1 (5 bases). Trimming pared 3 bases from V and 3 bases from J, leaving 9 bases between. There are 13 residues in the CDR3. CDR1 is SGHNT, CDR2 YYREEE, per germline (reference sequence). CDR3 loop: CASSSEGHYGYTF. Written as DNA, the CDR3 is TGTGCCAGCAGCTCGGAGGGGCACTATGGCTACACCTTC. The whole variable domain, filled in from reference TRBV5-4 and TRBJ1-2, reads ETGVTQSPTHLIKTRGQQVTLRCSSQSGHNTVSWYQQALGQGPQFIFQYYREEENGRGNFPPRFSGLQFPNYSSELNVNALELDDSALYLCASSSEGHYGYTFGSGTRLTVV.

Concerning this clone: At one of its ends the junction is not consistent with the germline gene, which may arise from a read error. The same CDR3 is also encoded by other DNA sequences in this sample. This chain uses TRBV5-1 with TRBJ2-7; 10 bases align to TRBD1. Looked up from germline, CDR1 is SGHRS and CDR2 is YFSETQ. The CDR3 contains 13 residues. This CDR3 is CASSRDRGYEQYF. The CDR3 nucleotides read TGTGCCAGCAGCCGGGACAGGGGCTACGAGCAGTACTTC.

This clone appeared a few times. V gene TRBV19 combines with J gene TRBJ1-4, with TRBD1 identical over 10 bases. The trim removed 4 bases at V and 6 bases at J, leaving 5 bases unmatched. CDR3 length: 15 amino acids. The germline V gene encodes CDR1 LNHDA and CDR2 SQIVND (reference sequence). The CDR3 protein is CASSTPGTGDEKLFF. CDR3 sequence (DNA): TGTGCCAGTAGTACGCCCGGGACAGGGGATGAAAAACTGTTTTTT.

The chain employs TRBV7-2 and TRBJ1-2; TRBD1 aligns across 7 bases. V gave up 0 bases and J gave up 5 bases; unmatched junction bases: 3. The germline V gene encodes CDR1 SGHTA and CDR2 FQGNSA. The CDR3 totals 14 residues. In nucleotides, the CDR3 is TGTGCCAGCAGCTTAGCGCAGGGGGGATATGGCTACACCTTC. As protein: CASSLAQGGYGYTF.

This rearrangement joins TRBV18 to TRBJ1-1; 7 bases line up with TRBD1. Germline-derived CDR1 and CDR2 are KGHSH and LQKENI. The CDR3 covers 15 residues. With V trimmed by 3 bases and J by 11 bases, 15 bases remained unmatched. This CDR3 reads CASSPEQGSWIWAFF. DNA for the CDR3: TGTGCCAGCTCACCCGAACAGGGGTCATGGATCTGGGCTTTCTTT.

The chain recombines TRBV11-2 with TRBJ2-3, with 7 positions matching TRBD2. This CDR3 contains 13 residues. The V segment lost 3 bases and the J segment 4 bases; nucleotides outside the gene matches: 1. Germline V gives CDR1 SGHAT, CDR2 FQNNGV. DNA of the CDR3: TGTGCCAGCAGCTTGGGGAGGGCAGATACGCAGTATTTT. Translating gives CASSLGRADTQYF.

This clone has just one count. DNA for the CDR3: TGTGCCATCAGGAGGGAAGGGGGAGAGACCCAGTACTTC. Its protein product is CAIRREGGETQYF. This chain uses TRBV10-3 with TRBJ2-5, with D possibly being TRBD1 (6 bases). Germline CDR1 and CDR2: ENHRY and SYGVKD. The CDR3 is 13 amino acids. V lost 6 bases to trimming and J lost 4 bases, with 12 bases between them.

V usage is TRBV11-3 and J usage is TRBJ1-1; possible D gene TRBD1, 6 bases. Trimming cost V 4 bases and J 10 bases, with 13 bases left between them. This CDR3 has 12 amino acids. Germline V gene data show CDR1 as SGHNT and CDR2 as YENEEA. CDR3 amino acids: CASSSQTGRAFF. CDR3 sequence (DNA): TGTGCCAGCAGCTCCCAGACAGGAAGAGCTTTCTTT.

The chain has TRBV5-1 and TRBJ2-7; 12 nucleotides align to TRBD2. V lost 4 bases, J lost 1 base, and 6 bases stayed unmatched. The CDR3 totals 16 residues. Per germline, CDR1 SGHRS and CDR2 YFSETQ. This CDR3 is CASSRAGTSGSYEQYF. As DNA, the CDR3 is TGCGCCAGCAGCAGAGCAGGGACTAGCGGGTCCTACGAGCAGTACTTC.

This chain joins TRBV28 and TRBJ1-2; D not resolved. Per the germline V gene, CDR1 is MDHEN and CDR2 is SYDVKM. Trimming cost V 6 bases and J 6 bases, with 17 bases left between them. This CDR3 region has 14 residues. CDR3 coding DNA: TGTGCCAGCAGACCGTCCGGGGTGTCGCATGGCTACACCTTC. Its translation is CASRPSGVSHGYTF.

CDR3 residues: CASSPGLAGQETQYF. The CDR3 coding sequence is TGTGCCAGCAGCCCGGGACTAGCGGGGCAAGAGACCCAGTACTTC. The V gene is TRBV14, the J gene TRBJ2-5; 13 bases map to TRBD2. There are 15 residues in the CDR3. V trimming: 4 bases; J trimming: 2 bases; junction bases outside the gene matches: 1. CDR1 SGHDN and CDR2 FVKESK come from the germline V gene.

The chain has TRBV7-8 and TRBJ2-5; D is perhaps TRBD1 (6 bases). This CDR3 spans 14 amino acids. CDR1 and CDR2 from the germline V gene are SGHVS and FQNEAQ. V was shortened by 5 bases and J by 4 bases, with 14 bases between the two germline ends. DNA of the CDR3: TGTGCCAGCAGCGCGGACACAGGGTTAGAGACCCAGTACTTC. Translated, it gives CASSADTGLETQYF.